The 26 T cell receptor beta chains in this list originate from one sample, sequenced in a study of shared clonotypes between healthy human individuals. The assay was immunoSEQ multiplex PCR, and TCRdb's table has in-frame clones only and misses some. The data show fewer than 850,000 clones, approximately 75% seen once. Source material: memory CD4+ T cells sorted from blood. The sample's subset: CD45RA-negative fraction. The source is a woman in her twenties or thirties in good health.

The J gene is TRBJ2-6, the V gene TRBV6-1; TRBD1 is a possible D gene (5 bases). Germline assignment: CDR1 MNHNS and CDR2 SASEGT. The CDR3 covers 13 residues. Trimming took off 7 bases at V and 2 bases at J, with 6 bases between the two ends. The CDR3 DNA reads TGTGCCAGCAAGGGGACTGGGGCCAACGTCCTGACTTTC. Its protein product is CASKGTGANVLTF.

This clone was detected only a few times. The V call is TRBV30, the J call TRBJ2-1, with TRBD2 matching 7 bases. After removal of 4 bases from V and 3 bases from J, the junction contained 3 bases not matched to a gene. The CDR3 spans 13 residues. Looked up from germline, CDR1 is GTSNPN and CDR2 is SVGIG (reference sequence). The CDR3: CAWKSGNYNEQFF. The CDR3 nucleotides are TGTGCCTGGAAGAGCGGGAACTACAATGAGCAGTTCTTC. Using reference TRBV30 and TRBJ2-1 for the parts outside the CDR3, the full variable domain is SQTIHQWPATLVQPVGSPLSLECTVEGTSNPNLYWYRQAAGRGLQLLFYSVGIGQISSEVPQNLSASRPQDRQFILSSKKLLLSDSGFYLCAWKSGNYNEQFFGPGTRLTVL.

The gene calls are TRBV5-1 and TRBJ1-2; TRBD1 matches 8 bases. CDR1 and CDR2 (germline): SGHRS, YFSETQ. This CDR3 has 15 amino acids. With V trimmed by 0 bases and J by 4 bases, 5 bases remained unmatched. CDR3 bases: TGCGCCAGCAGCTTGGACGGACAGGGAGCCTATGGCTACACCTTC. This codes for CASSLDGQGAYGYTF.

The chain couples TRBV10-3 to TRBJ2-7; weak D call: TRBD1 (5 bases). V was clipped by 10 bases and J by 0 bases, with 13 bases between them. Germline CDR1 and CDR2: ENHRY and SYGVKD. The CDR3 runs 13 residues. As DNA, the CDR3 is TGTGCCAGCAGGGCGGTAGGCTCCTACGAGCAGTACTTC. This translates into CASRAVGSYEQYF.

This clone turned up a few times. V and J are TRBV27 and TRBJ2-7; 9 bases match TRBD2. The CDR3 loop spans 16 amino acids. Germline V lookup: CDR1 MNHEY, CDR2 SMNVEV (reference sequence). The ends lost 6 bases at V and 1 base at J; junction bases unmatched: 10. The CDR3 spells CASRGLAGVESYEQYF. The CDR3 region has the DNA TGTGCCAGCAGAGGTTTAGCGGGAGTAGAGTCCTACGAGCAGTACTTC.

The CDR3 reads CSAADRYHEQYF. In DNA form, the CDR3 reads TGCAGCGCCGCTGACAGGTACCACGAGCAGTACTTC. This chain connects TRBV29-1 to TRBJ2-7; possibly TRBD1 for D (6 bases). Trimming left V 7 bases short and J 5 bases short, with 15 bases between. Germline V gives CDR1 SQVTM, CDR2 ANQGSEA. CDR3 length: 12 amino acids.

The chain employs TRBV2 and TRBJ1-6; a possible D gene is TRBD1 (5 bases). V was shortened by 7 bases and J by 5 bases, with 15 bases between the two germline ends. The CDR3 is 15 residues long. Germline V gene lookup returns CDR1 SNHLY and CDR2 FYNNEI. This chain's CDR3 is CASTGRGGNNSPLHF. In DNA form, the CDR3 reads TGTGCCAGCACCGGAAGGGGTGGTAATAATTCACCCCTCCACTTT.

The CDR3 loop reads CASSSGLVEAETQYF. As DNA, the CDR3 is TGTGCCAGCAGCTCCGGACTAGTCGAGGCGGAGACCCAGTACTTC. This chain uses TRBV5-4 with TRBJ2-5; 7 bases align to TRBD2. The V segment lost 3 bases and the J segment 5 bases; nucleotides outside the gene matches: 10. The CDR3 is made up of 15 amino acids. In germline, CDR1 is SGHNT, CDR2 YYREEE (reference sequence).

Notes on this clone: A much bigger clone sits one base away, suggesting this may be a read error. This specimen includes other DNA sequences encoding the same CDR3. The rearrangement joins TRBV5-1 to TRBJ2-1, with 8 bases identical to TRBD2. Trimming cost V 2 bases and J 1 base; bases outside gene matches: 2. Germline V CDR1 and CDR2: SGHRS, YFSETQ. CDR3 size: 15 residues. In DNA, the CDR3 is TGCGCCAGCAGCTTTACTAGCGGATCCTACAATGAGCAGTTCTTC. Its protein product is CASSFTSGSYNEQFF.

V usage is TRBV6-1 and J usage is TRBJ2-7; no clear D gene. CDR3 length: 12 residues. V dropped 6 bases and J dropped 12 bases, with 18 bases sitting between them. Germline V CDR1 and CDR2: MNHNS, SASEGT. CDR3 sequence (DNA): TGTGCCAGCAGGTGGGCAGGCCTACCCTGGTACTTC. Translated: CASRWAGLPWYF.

The sample holds one count of this clone. The CDR3 loop reads CASSLQGATDTQYF. Written as DNA, the CDR3 is TGCGCCAGCAGCTTACAGGGGGCTACAGATACGCAGTATTTT. This chain links TRBV5-1 with TRBJ2-3; 9 bases align to TRBD1. V was pared by 2 bases and J by 3 bases, with 1 base of the junction left unmatched. Germline lookup yields CDR1 SGHRS and CDR2 YFSETQ. CDR3 length: 14 residues.

CDR3 sequence: CAWSVRYNQPQHF. For the CDR3, the DNA is TGTGCCTGGAGTGTACGGTATAATCAGCCCCAGCATTTT. The rearrangement uses TRBV30 and TRBJ1-5; D unclear. V shed 0 bases and J shed 4 bases, with 7 bases lying between them. This CDR3 is 13 amino acids long. Germline V gene sequence: CDR1 GTSNPN, CDR2 SVGIG (reference sequence).

This clone was seen ten or more times. Within the sample, other DNA sequences also encode this same CDR3. The chain joins TRBV7-9 to TRBJ1-1; D gene uncertain. Germline CDR1 SEHNR, CDR2 FQNEAQ (reference sequence). The CDR3 consists of 13 residues. V shed 1 base and J shed 0 bases, with 3 bases lying between them. The CDR3 sequence is CASSLVMNTEAFF. The CDR3 region has the DNA TGTGCCAGCAGCTTAGTCATGAACACTGAAGCTTTCTTT.

Only a few counts were recorded for this clone. The J gene is TRBJ2-1, the V gene TRBV21-1; the table's D call, TRBD1, was not checked against the DNA. TRBV21-1 is designated a pseudogene. The CDR3 is 15 amino acids. The CDR3 nucleotides are TGTGCCAGCGGGGGAGAGGGGGCGGTGGGCAATGAGCAGTTCTTC. Its translation is CASGGEGAVGNEQFF.

Only one count was recorded for this clone. The V call is TRBV19, the J call TRBJ2-3, with TRBD1 as a possible D gene (5 bases). The CDR3 is made up of 14 amino acids. CDR1 LNHDA and CDR2 SQIVND come from the germline V gene (reference sequence). V shed 2 bases and J shed 4 bases, with 10 bases lying between them. The CDR3 region has the DNA TGTGCCAGTAGTATACAAAGGGGCCCAGATACGCAGTATTTT. This codes for CASSIQRGPDTQYF.

The V and J genes are TRBV20-1 and TRBJ1-1, with D possibly TRBD1 on 6 matching bases. Germline CDR1 is DFQATT and CDR2 is SNEGSKA (reference sequence). The CDR3 loop spans 11 amino acids. The V and J ends lost 5 bases and 11 bases respectively, with 15 bases between them. The CDR3 loop is CSAAKGGAAFF. The DNA of the CDR3 is TGCAGTGCTGCCAAGGGGGGGGCCGCTTTCTTT.

This clone was picked up one time. The chain uses TRBV7-2 and TRBJ1-3; D not certain. Germline CDR1 is SGHTA and CDR2 is FQGNSA. This CDR3 spans 17 amino acids. Trimming took 0 bases from V and 0 from J, leaving 12 bases between them. The CDR3 DNA is TGTGCCAGCAGCTTAGCGCGGGTAACAGCCTCTGGAAACACCATATATTTT. Its translation is CASSLARVTASGNTIYF.

The sample holds one count of this clone. J is TRBJ2-7 and V is TRBV6-6; D might be TRBD2 (5 bases). This CDR3 is 15 amino acids long. The V gene's germline CDR1 is MNHNY and CDR2 SVGAGI (reference sequence). The germline V and J ends were trimmed by 0 bases and 4 bases, with 13 bases remaining between them. In nucleotides, the CDR3 is TGTGCCAGCAGTTACTCGAAACGGACGGGATACGAGCAGTACTTC. It codes for CASSYSKRTGYEQYF.

V and J are TRBV10-2 and TRBJ1-2; D possibly corresponds to TRBD1 (6 bases). The CDR3 length is 16 residues. CDR1 is WSHSY, CDR2 SAAADI, per germline. V was trimmed by 6 bases and J by 2 bases, leaving 19 bases between them. CDR3 nucleotides: TGCGCCAGCAGCTCACCCAACGACAGGCGCAACTATGGCTACACCTTC. It is translated as CASSSPNDRRNYGYTF.

This chain uses TRBV19 with TRBJ1-5; no reliable D call. Looked up from germline, CDR1 is LNHDA and CDR2 is SQIVND (reference sequence). V lost 7 bases and J 0 bases, leaving 10 bases between the germline ends. This CDR3 spans 14 amino acids. CDR3 bases: TGTGCCAGTACCCCTTGGGATAGCAATCAGCCCCAGCATTTT. Translated, it gives CASTPWDSNQPQHF.

This chain links TRBV11-3 with TRBJ2-1; 8 bases are shared with TRBD2. The CDR3 has 15 residues. From germline, CDR1 is SGHNT and CDR2 YENEEA. Trimming at V came to 4 bases and at J to 8 bases, leaving 10 bases not matched to a gene. The CDR3 bases are TGTGCCAGCAGCTCCGGGACTAGTAAGGGCGATGAGCAGTTCTTC. Protein product: CASSSGTSKGDEQFF.

This clone was seen only once. The V call is TRBV29-1, the J call TRBJ2-5; D is unresolved. The V end was cut by 3 bases, the J end by 2 bases, with 7 bases between. Germline V gene sequence: CDR1 SQVTM, CDR2 ANQGSEA. The CDR3 has 12 residues. CDR3 nucleotide sequence: TGCAGCGTTGAGCCCGTTCAAGAGACCCAGTACTTC. This sequence encodes CSVEPVQETQYF.

The V gene is TRBV14, the J gene TRBJ2-7, with 7 bases that match TRBD1. Germline V gene data show CDR1 as SGHDN and CDR2 as FVKESK. V was pared by 3 bases and J by 3 bases, with 5 bases of the junction left unmatched. The CDR3 consists of 14 residues. CDR3 in amino acids: CASSHRQGIYEQYF. In DNA form, the CDR3 reads TGTGCCAGCAGCCATCGACAGGGAATCTACGAGCAGTACTTC.

This clone occurred a few times. The chain uses TRBV30 and TRBJ2-2; D might be TRBD2 (5 bases). This CDR3 is built from 14 residues. Trimming took off 2 bases at V and 0 bases at J, with 7 bases between the two ends. In germline, CDR1 is GTSNPN, CDR2 SVGIG (reference sequence). Here the CDR3 DNA reads TGTGCCTGGAGTAAAGCGGCGAACACCGGGGAGCTGTTTTTT. Protein: CAWSKAANTGELFF.

The chain recombines TRBV25-1 with TRBJ2-7; TRBD1 might be the D (5 bases). Per germline, CDR1 MGHDK and CDR2 SYGVNS. The CDR3 extends over 15 amino acids. Trimming took off 0 bases at V and 2 bases at J, with 11 bases between the two ends. CDR3 coding DNA: TGTGCCAGCAGTGAATATAAAAGGGGAACCTACGAGCAGTACTTC. Protein sequence: CASSEYKRGTYEQYF.

For this clone: A read error may explain this, as a much larger clone is one base away. The same CDR3 can be traced to other DNA sequences in this sample. The CDR3 coding sequence is TGTGCCAGTAGTAGAACAGGGGATCAGCCCCAGCATTTT. The encoded protein is CASSRTGDQPQHF. This chain joins TRBV19 and TRBJ1-5; 7 positions match TRBD1. The CDR3 runs 13 residues. With 4 bases clipped from V and 5 bases from J, the junction kept 2 bases outside the gene matches. CDR1 is LNHDA, CDR2 SQIVND, per germline (reference sequence).